Listed below are T cell receptor beta chains from one sample, sequenced in a study of shared clonotypes between healthy human individuals. TCRdb keeps only in-frame clones here, not all; method: immunoSEQ multiplex PCR. The table includes about 770,000 clones, roughly 72% detected once. The sequenced sample was memory CD4+ T cells sorted from blood. The receptors were gathered from a woman in her twenties or thirties in good health. Each CDR3 is given with its conserved first and last residue. D genes are given only for firm matches. Size tells how often a clone was seen (once, few, many) or the class of an expanded clone, and some rows leave it out.

v_gene	j_gene	d_gene	abundance	CDR3aa	CDR3nt
TRBV28	TRBJ2-3	TRBD2	few	CASSALTSGRANTQYF	TGTGCCAGCAGTGCCCTGACTAGCGGGAGGGCCAATACGCAGTATTTT
TRBV7-2	TRBJ2-1	TRBD2	once	CASSPQREFYNEQFF	TGTGCCAGCAGCCCCCAGCGGGAGTTCTACAATGAGCAGTTCTTC
TRBV6-4	TRBJ1-2	TRBD1	.	CATSLGTGRGGYTF	TGTGCCACCTCGCTAGGGACAGGCCGAGGGGGCTACACCTTC
TRBV30	TRBJ1-3	.	.	CAWSSGSGNTIYF	TGTGCCTGGAGTTCAGGGTCTGGAAACACCATATATTTT
TRBV7-3	TRBJ1-6	.	.	CASSLMQGSALHF	TGTGCCAGCAGCTTAATGCAGGGTTCTGCCCTCCACTTT
TRBV29-1	TRBJ2-5	.	many	CSVEDEWRYF	TGCAGCGTTGAGGACGAATGGAGGTACTTC
TRBV28	TRBJ1-2	.	once	CASSRYIGGYTF	TGTGCCAGCAGTCGTTACATTGGGGGCTACACCTTC
TRBV6-5	TRBJ1-1	TRBD1	.	CASSGDRAPTEAFF	TGTGCCAGCAGTGGGGACAGGGCCCCCACTGAAGCTTTCTTT
TRBV19	TRBJ2-4	.	.	CASSIGQGRVKNIQYF	TGTGCCAGTAGTATAGGTCAGGGGAGGGTTAAAAACATTCAGTACTTC
TRBV19	TRBJ2-1	TRBD1	.	CASRFRGQGGSKQFF	TGTGCCAGTAGATTCCGGGGACAGGGAGGTAGTAAGCAGTTCTTC
TRBV2	TRBJ2-3	TRBD2	.	CASSVSGTSTDTQYF	TGTGCCAGCAGTGTTAGCGGGACTAGCACAGATACGCAGTATTTT